Following are 27 T cell receptor beta chains from one sample sequenced in a study of blood T cell repertoires in COVID-19. Libraries were prepared by immunoSEQ multiplex PCR; TCRdb keeps only in-frame clonotypes and omits some of them. Found here are about 33,000 clones, approximately 72% of them singletons; the top ten hold around a third. Material for sequencing was peripheral blood. The origin of the receptors is a man older than 75 with acute or convalescent COVID-19.

The chain employs TRBV30 and TRBJ2-2; 14 bases are a match to TRBD2. J was trimmed by 4 bases and V by 4 bases; bases with no gene match: 5. Germline loops: CDR1 GTSNPN, CDR2 SVGIG (reference sequence). CDR3 size: 16 residues. CDR3 residues: CAWMPGLAGVTGELFF. For the CDR3, the DNA is TGTGCCTGGATGCCGGGACTAGCGGGGGTCACCGGGGAGCTGTTTTTT.

In this sample, this clone turned up a few times. The genes are TRBV14 and TRBJ1-2; D may be TRBD1 (6 bases). The CDR3 length is 14 residues. CDR1 and CDR2 (germline): SGHDN, FVKESK. Trimming removed 2 bases from V and 2 bases from J, with 9 bases in between. The CDR3 bases are TGTGCCAGCAGCCAATCGAGGGGGAACTATGGCTACACCTTC. Protein: CASSQSRGNYGYTF.

The chain joins TRBV6-6 to TRBJ1-1; 10 bases line up with TRBD1. CDR3 size: 13 residues. Trimming took 7 bases from V and 4 from J; bases not matched to a gene: 3. From germline, CDR1 is MNHNY and CDR2 SVGAGI (reference sequence). The CDR3 reads CASTGTGVTEAFF. CDR3 sequence (DNA): TGTGCCAGCACCGGGACAGGGGTCACTGAAGCTTTCTTT.

As DNA, the CDR3 is TGTGCCAGCAGTGAGAGGGTGGGACAGGGGTCCTATGGCTACACCTTC. It is translated as CASSERVGQGSYGYTF. The chain has TRBV2 and TRBJ1-2; 10 positions match TRBD1. The V gene's germline CDR1 is SNHLY and CDR2 FYNNEI. The CDR3 extends over 16 amino acids. The V segment lost 3 bases and the J segment 4 bases; nucleotides outside the gene matches: 8.

V and J are TRBV7-2 and TRBJ2-1; 10 positions match TRBD2. Germline CDR1 is SGHTA and CDR2 is FQGNSA. CDR3 length equals 15 residues. The V gene end was trimmed by 3 bases and the J gene end by 7 bases; junction bases not matched to a gene: 6. CDR3 nucleotides: TGTGCCAGCAGCTTTCAGCGGGGGGGCCAGAATGAGCAGTTCTTC. Protein: CASSFQRGGQNEQFF.

This clone was recorded only once. The chain uses TRBV18 and TRBJ2-7; 7 bases fit TRBD2. There are 17 residues in the CDR3. The V gene's germline CDR1 is KGHSH and CDR2 LQKENI. V was clipped by 0 bases and J by 8 bases; unmatched bases: 16. CDR3 coding DNA: TGTGCCAGCTCACCACCGGCTTTCGGGACTACTATGGGCAAGCAGTACTTC. It specifies CASSPPAFGTTMGKQYF.

The chain carries TRBV9 and TRBJ2-3; 7 bases are shared with TRBD2. The CDR3 length is 14 residues. Per germline, CDR1 SGDLS and CDR2 YYNGEE. The V segment lost 0 bases and the J segment 4 bases; nucleotides outside the gene matches: 2. CDR3 amino acids: CASSVAGGSDTQYF. DNA of the CDR3: TGTGCCAGCAGCGTAGCCGGGGGGTCAGATACGCAGTATTTT.

The chain uses TRBV2 and TRBJ2-2; 9 bases are a match to TRBD2. V shed 10 bases, J shed 7 bases, and the junction held 13 bases outside the gene matches. Germline values: CDR1 SNHLY, CDR2 FYNNEI. CDR3 length equals 15 residues. CDR3 protein: CATRASGEASGELFF. CDR3 in DNA: TGTGCCACGAGGGCTAGCGGGGAGGCAAGCGGGGAGCTGTTTTTT.

V usage is TRBV6-5 and J usage is TRBJ1-2; D not resolved. Trimming stripped 0 bases from V and 0 bases from J, with 8 bases between. CDR1 and CDR2 from the germline V gene are MNHEY and SVGAGI. The CDR3 consists of 15 residues. CDR3 DNA sequence: TGTGCCAGCAGTTACTCGTTTCGTCCTAACTATGGCTACACCTTC. This encodes CASSYSFRPNYGYTF.

The chain employs TRBV6-6 and TRBJ1-2; the D is unclear. Trimming shortened V by 8 bases and J by 4 bases, and 20 bases separated the two germline ends. CDR3 length equals 15 residues. Germline values: CDR1 MNHNY, CDR2 SVGAGI (reference sequence). CDR3 bases: TGTGCCAGCGACCGGGTTGGGGAGCATGGCTATGGCTACACCTTC. Protein: CASDRVGEHGYGYTF.

The chain recombines TRBV5-1 with TRBJ1-1; 8 bases fit TRBD1. Germline CDR1 SGHRS, CDR2 YFSETQ. CDR3 length: 14 residues. With 3 bases clipped from V and 4 bases from J, the junction kept 5 bases outside the gene matches. CDR3 nucleotide sequence: TGCGCCAGCAGCTATACAGGGGGGAGCACTGAAGCTTTCTTT. Encoded protein: CASSYTGGSTEAFF.

V is TRBV19 and J is TRBJ1-1; 7 nucleotides align to TRBD1. Germline CDR1 is LNHDA and CDR2 is SQIVND (reference sequence). This CDR3 spans 14 amino acids. The trim removed 6 bases at V and 5 bases at J, leaving 9 bases unmatched. The chain's CDR3 is CASRSGGGNTEAFF. For the CDR3, the DNA is TGTGCCAGTAGATCGGGAGGGGGCAATACTGAAGCTTTCTTT.

The chain couples TRBV5-4 to TRBJ2-3, with 8 bases identical to TRBD2. CDR3 size: 15 residues. The junction had 3 bases not matched to a gene; V was cut back by 0 bases and J by 3 bases. CDR1 and CDR2 (germline): SGHNT, YYREEE (reference sequence). This CDR3 reads CASSLAGGSTDTQYF. The CDR3 region has the DNA TGTGCCAGCAGCTTGGCGGGGGGGAGTACAGATACGCAGTATTTT.

The J gene is TRBJ2-1, the V gene TRBV4-2; TRBD2 matches 12 bases. The CDR3 totals 16 residues. The V gene end was trimmed by 4 bases and the J gene end by 5 bases; junction bases not matched to a gene: 6. Germline CDR1 and CDR2: LGHNA and YNFKEQ. The chain's CDR3 is CASSPVGLAGDNEQFF. The CDR3 DNA reads as TGTGCCAGCAGCCCGGTGGGACTAGCGGGCGACAATGAGCAGTTCTTC.

The V gene is TRBV5-1, the J gene TRBJ2-7, with D possibly TRBD1 on 6 matching bases. CDR1 and CDR2 (germline): SGHRS, YFSETQ. The V and J ends lost 0 bases and 4 bases respectively, with 14 bases between them. The CDR3 runs 15 residues. CDR3 sequence: CASSLDGRGTYEQYF. The CDR3 region has the DNA TGCGCCAGCAGCTTGGATGGCAGGGGCACTTACGAGCAGTACTTC.

The genes are TRBV4-2 and TRBJ2-3; D may be TRBD2 (6 bases). The CDR3 covers 15 residues. Trimming pared 6 bases from V and 0 bases from J, leaving 13 bases between. The germline gives CDR1 LGHNA, CDR2 YNFKEQ. As DNA, the CDR3 is TGTGCCAGCAGTGACTATAGCGGAAGCACAGATACGCAGTATTTT. Residues: CASSDYSGSTDTQYF.

The V and J genes are TRBV12-3 or TRBV12-4 and TRBJ1-6, with 7 positions matching TRBD1. The V segment lost 4 bases and the J segment 9 bases; nucleotides outside the gene matches: 3. This CDR3 contains 13 residues. For the CDR3, the DNA is TGTGCCAGCAGTTCCCGACAGGGTTCACCCCTCCACTTT. This translates into CASSSRQGSPLHF.

This clone was found once. The rearrangement uses TRBV5-8 and TRBJ1-2, with 9 bases identical to TRBD1. The CDR3 totals 15 residues. Germline CDR1 SGHTS, CDR2 YDEGEE. Germline trimming cut 4 bases from V and 3 bases from J; bases unmatched to any gene: 7. The CDR3: CASSPRQGDYYGYTF. The DNA of the CDR3 is TGTGCCAGCAGCCCCAGACAGGGGGATTACTATGGCTACACCTTC.

This chain joins TRBV2 and TRBJ2-3; D remains unclear. Germline assignment: CDR1 SNHLY and CDR2 FYNNEI. This CDR3 region has 11 residues. V lost 6 bases and J lost 4, with 5 bases in between. The CDR3 loop is CASREADTQYF. CDR3 sequence (DNA): TGTGCCAGCAGAGAGGCAGATACGCAGTATTTT.

This chain links TRBV6-4 with TRBJ1-1; TRBD1 might be the D (5 bases). Germline V gene sequence: CDR1 MRHNA, CDR2 SNTAGT. The CDR3 runs 13 residues. V shed 6 bases and J shed 0 bases, with 8 bases lying between them. CDR3 sequence reads: CASRETVNTEAFF. CDR3 in DNA: TGTGCCAGCAGAGAGACAGTGAACACTGAAGCTTTCTTT.

V gene TRBV18 combines with J gene TRBJ1-5; D unresolved. Trimming cost V 3 bases and J 5 bases, with 11 bases left between them. The length of the CDR3 is 14 residues. Germline-derived CDR1 and CDR2 are KGHSH and LQKENI. The CDR3 reads CASSPRGTDQPQHF. In DNA form, the CDR3 reads TGTGCCAGCTCACCTCGAGGAACCGATCAGCCCCAGCATTTT.

This clone appeared once. The J gene is TRBJ2-1, the V gene TRBV7-6; TRBD2 agrees at 11 bases. Trimming cost V 2 bases and J 7 bases; bases outside gene matches: 10. CDR1 is SGHVS, CDR2 FNYEAQ, per germline. This CDR3 is 17 amino acids long. The DNA of the CDR3 is TGTGCCAGCAGCTTACCTTCGAGGGTAGCGGGGGGGAATGAGCAGTTCTTC. Its protein is CASSLPSRVAGGNEQFF.

This clone was seen more than once but under ten times. The chain is built from TRBV5-1 and TRBJ2-1; 9 nucleotides align to TRBD2. The CDR3 has 14 residues. After removal of 3 bases from V and 6 bases from J, the junction contained 4 bases not matched to a gene. Per the germline V gene, CDR1 is SGHRS and CDR2 is YFSETQ. CDR3 DNA: TGCGCCAGCAGCTCGGGACTAGCACTCAATGAGCAGTTCTTC. The encoded protein is CASSSGLALNEQFF.

The V and J genes are TRBV12-3 or TRBV12-4 and TRBJ1-5, with D unclear. This CDR3 is 12 amino acids long. Between the trimmed V and J ends, which lost 5 bases and 3 bases, there was a span of 5 bases. This chain's CDR3 is CASSINNQPQHF. The CDR3 DNA reads as TGTGCCAGCAGTATCAACAATCAGCCCCAGCATTTT.

This clone was observed a handful of times. The chain is built from TRBV11-2 and TRBJ1-2; D not certain. V was cut by 2 bases and J by 8 bases, with 15 bases left in between. The CDR3 runs to 14 residues. Germline CDR1 and CDR2: SGHAT and FQNNGV. The DNA of the CDR3 is TGTGCCAGCAGCTTATCCTCCGGTAGCCTGGGCTACACCTTC. Translated: CASSLSSGSLGYTF.

The rearrangement links TRBV19 to TRBJ1-1; D gene uncertain. CDR1 LNHDA and CDR2 SQIVND come from the germline V gene (reference sequence). The V end was cut by 1 base, the J end by 8 bases, with 17 bases between. This CDR3 spans 15 amino acids. The CDR3 here is CASSIGAQSYREAFF. CDR3 bases: TGTGCCAGTAGTATAGGGGCCCAATCTTACAGAGAAGCTTTCTTT.

The rearrangement joins TRBV30 to TRBJ2-5; 8 bases are a match to TRBD2. The germline gives CDR1 GTSNPN, CDR2 SVGIG (reference sequence). V lost 5 bases, J lost 5 bases, and 7 bases stayed unmatched. The CDR3 totals 13 residues. The CDR3 DNA reads TGTGCCTGGGGCCTAGCGGGTCGTGAGACCCAGTACTTC. Protein: CAWGLAGRETQYF.